This entry lists 18 T cell receptor beta chains sequenced from one sample in a study of shared clonotypes between healthy human individuals. The table came from immunoSEQ multiplex PCR; TCRdb's copy has only in-frame clones and leaves some out. Of fewer than 1.6 million clones in the sample, 98% to 99% were seen once. Sequencing used naive CD4+ T cells sorted from blood. Sample subset: CD45RA+ positively selected. These receptors all stem from a man aged 25-40 years in good health.

The gene calls are TRBV2 and TRBJ2-2; either TRBD1 or TRBD2 may supply D (5 bases each). Trimming left V 5 bases short and J 6 bases short, with 13 bases between. CDR1 is SNHLY and CDR2 is FYNNEI in the germline V gene. The CDR3 covers 14 residues. CDR3 bases: TGTGCCAGCAGTACCCGGGGCGGCCCCGGGGAGCTGTTTTTT. Protein: CASSTRGGPGELFF. Together with reference TRBV2 and TRBJ2-2, the CDR3 gives the full variable domain: EPEVTQTPSHQVTQMGQEVILRCVPISNHLYFYWYRQILGQKVEFLVSFYNNEISEKSEIFDDQFSVERPDGSNFTLKIRSTKLEDSAMYFCASSTRGGPGELFFGEGSRLTVL.

This clone was detected once. The V call is TRBV19, the J call TRBJ2-1, with D maybe TRBD2 (5 bases). CDR1 is LNHDA, CDR2 SQIVND, per germline (reference sequence). This CDR3 has 12 residues. Trimming cost V 6 bases and J 9 bases, with 12 bases left between them. In DNA, the CDR3 is TGTGCCAGTAGAACCCTCCGGGGTGAGCAGTTCTTC. This sequence encodes CASRTLRGEQFF.

The gene calls are TRBV15 and TRBJ2-2; no clear D. V was cut by 3 bases and J by 7 bases, with 3 bases left in between. The germline V gene encodes CDR1 LNHNV and CDR2 YYDKDF (reference sequence). The CDR3 runs 11 residues. CDR3 in DNA: TGTGCCACCAGCAGGATCGGGGAGCTGTTTTTT. Translating it yields CATSRIGELFF.

Only one count was recorded for this clone. The chain combines TRBV7-3 with TRBJ2-1, with D possibly being TRBD2 (5 bases). Trimming stripped 2 bases from V and 5 bases from J, with 10 bases between. The CDR3 spans 14 residues. Germline-derived CDR1 and CDR2 are SGHTA and FQGTGA. The CDR3 nucleotides read TGTGCCAGCAGCTTATACGTAGCGAACAATGAGCAGTTCTTC. Translated, it gives CASSLYVANNEQFF.

The rearrangement joins TRBV21-1 to TRBJ1-3. TRBV21-1 is a pseudogene segment. The CDR3 has 14 amino acids. CDR3 sequence: CATHGSHSGNTIYF. Here the CDR3 DNA reads TGTGCCACCCATGGCAGCCACTCTGGAAACACCATATATTTT.

The chain combines TRBV5-1 with TRBJ1-4; tentative D call: TRBD1 (6 bases). CDR1 is SGHRS, CDR2 YFSETQ, per germline. This CDR3 contains 14 residues. Trimming took off 5 bases at V and 6 bases at J, with 14 bases between the two ends. The CDR3 here is CASSSTGWDEKLFF. The CDR3 region has the DNA TGCGCCAGCAGTTCAACAGGGTGGGATGAAAAACTGTTTTTT.

The chain uses TRBV29-1 and TRBJ2-7; TRBD2 matches 9 bases. There are 15 residues in the CDR3. Germline CDR1 is SQVTM and CDR2 is ANQGSEA. The J segment lost 0 bases and the V segment lost 7 bases, leaving 10 bases of the junction unmatched. CDR3 sequence: CSALAGNGYSYEQYF. The DNA for the CDR3 is TGCAGCGCCCTAGCGGGGAACGGTTACTCCTACGAGCAGTACTTC.

In regard to this clone: At the DNA level, this CDR3 is encoded by other sequences in the same sample as well. The chain links TRBV9 to TRBJ2-7, with TRBD2 matching over 7 bases. Germline V gene data show CDR1 as SGDLS and CDR2 as YYNGEE. V gave up 0 bases and J gave up 4 bases; unmatched junction bases: 7. The CDR3 length is 15 residues. DNA for the CDR3: TGTGCCAGCAGCGTAGGATTAGCGGGCTCATACGAGCAGTACTTC. This sequence encodes CASSVGLAGSYEQYF.

The J gene is TRBJ2-7, the V gene TRBV4-3; D is unresolved. This CDR3 comprises 14 residues. V was shortened by 0 bases and J by 3 bases, with 9 bases between the two germline ends. CDR1 and CDR2 (germline): LGHNA, YSLEER. The CDR3 DNA reads as TGCGCCAGCAGCCAAGATTATGGGGTCTACGAGCAGTACTTC. Protein: CASSQDYGVYEQYF.

V is TRBV5-5 and J is TRBJ2-5; D gene ambiguous. From germline, CDR1 is SGHKS and CDR2 YYEKEE (reference sequence). V lost 1 base, J lost 2 bases, and 6 bases lay in between. This CDR3 comprises 13 residues. Written as DNA, the CDR3 is TGTGCCAGCAGCTTGTCCTGGCAAGAGACCCAGTACTTC. Translation: CASSLSWQETQYF.

The chain recombines TRBV25-1 with TRBJ2-7, with D perhaps matching TRBD1 or TRBD2 (5 bases each). Germline values: CDR1 MGHDK, CDR2 SYGVNS. Trimming removed 3 bases at V and 0 bases at J, with 12 bases between. CDR3 size: 15 residues. Here the CDR3 reads CASSDWGPLSYEQYF. The DNA of the CDR3 is TGTGCCAGCAGTGATTGGGGACCCCTCTCCTACGAGCAGTACTTC.

J is TRBJ1-4 and V is TRBV18; D gene unclear. Deletions cut 5 bases from V and 8 bases from J, with 12 bases between. The germline CDR1 and CDR2 sequences are KGHSH and LQKENI. This CDR3 is 13 amino acids long. The CDR3 DNA is TGTGCCAGCTCATCTGGGGTAGAGGAAAAACTGTTTTTT. Translating gives CASSSGVEEKLFF.

The CDR3 DNA reads TGCAGCGTCGGACTTGTGAGTGGTCAGCCCCAGCATTTT. It codes for CSVGLVSGQPQHF. V is TRBV29-1 and J is TRBJ1-5; the D is unclear. V was shortened by 6 bases and J by 6 bases, with 15 bases between the two germline ends. CDR1 and CDR2 (germline): SQVTM, ANQGSEA. The CDR3 is made up of 13 amino acids.

This chain links TRBV6-5 with TRBJ2-7, with 9 bases aligning to TRBD1. Germline loops: CDR1 MNHEY, CDR2 SVGAGI. Trimming took 5 bases from V and 4 from J; bases not matched to a gene: 9. The length of the CDR3 is 15 residues. CDR3 residues: CASSKQGQGDYEQYF. For the CDR3, the DNA is TGTGCCAGCAGTAAACAGGGACAGGGAGATTACGAGCAGTACTTC.

The genes are TRBV10-3 and TRBJ2-3, with a possible D match to TRBD1 (5 bases). The CDR3 contains 14 residues. Germline V gene data show CDR1 as ENHRY and CDR2 as SYGVKD. Trimming pared 7 bases from V and 3 bases from J, leaving 14 bases between. CDR3 sequence: CAIIRSRATDTQYF. The CDR3 DNA sequence: TGTGCCATCATTCGAAGCAGGGCGACAGATACGCAGTATTTT.

The chain combines TRBV6-1 with TRBJ2-3; D remains unclear. The germline CDR1 and CDR2 sequences are MNHNS and SASEGT. V was trimmed by 1 base and J by 3 bases, leaving 8 bases between them. This CDR3 contains 14 residues. The CDR3 DNA follows: TGTGCCAGCAGTGAAGTTTTCGGGACAGATACGCAGTATTTT. It encodes CASSEVFGTDTQYF.

The chain links TRBV10-2 to TRBJ2-3; 13 bases are shared with TRBD2. The junction had 6 bases not matched to a gene; V was cut back by 5 bases and J by 7 bases. The germline gives CDR1 WSHSY, CDR2 SAAADI. The CDR3 spans 15 residues. As DNA, the CDR3 is TGCGCCAGCAGTTGGACTAGCGGGAGTGGAAATACGCAGTATTTT. It yields the protein CASSWTSGSGNTQYF.

In nucleotides, the CDR3 is TGTGCCAGCAGGTCACAGCCGCTCCGCCACGAAAAACTGTTTTTT. Encoded protein: CASRSQPLRHEKLFF. This chain uses TRBV6-5 with TRBJ1-4; D call uncertain. The germline V gene has CDR1 MNHEY and CDR2 SVGAGI. Trimming removed 6 bases from V and 8 bases from J, with 19 bases in between. This CDR3 has 15 residues.